Listed here is a single TCR beta chain. The antigen is not known. CDR3 size: 13 residues. The ends lost 5 bases at V and 4 bases at J; junction bases unmatched: 4. Germline CDR1 is LNHDA and CDR2 is SQIVND (reference sequence). The data are from a study of cytomegalovirus exposure and HLA in healthy donors. General study findings and limits: Associated with HLA alleles at 0.05 false discovery rate in a later analysis were about 17,000 TCR beta sequences.

The PCR used 60 Vbeta and 13 Jbeta primers. Measured with immunoSEQ multiplex PCR; TCRdb has only the in-frame clones, and not every one. The data show about 82,000 clones, 85% to 90% seen once. The V call is TRBV19, the J call TRBJ1-2; 7 bases match TRBD1. The receptor comes from a man between 18 and 29 years old in good health and CMV-seronegative. The sample was PBMCs. The CDR3 loop reads CASSVTGSYGYTF. The CDR3, as DNA: TGTGCCAGTAGTGTGACAGGGAGCTATGGCTACACCTTC.